This TCR beta chain derives from a study of beta chain features in type 1 diabetes. Study observations and caveats: Type 1 diabetes patients had VDJ junctions that carried fewer insertions and more deletions.

The CDR3 loop spans 15 amino acids. Germline V gives CDR1 WNHNN, CDR2 SYGVQD (reference sequence). Unmatched junction bases numbered 4, after V lost 5 bases and J lost 1 base. The investigators reverse transcribed all of the isolated RNA, so they sequenced expressed TCRB transcripts. Mean read depth for naive, central memory and regulatory T cell samples was about 3.4 million reads. The protocol was immunoSEQ multiplex PCR, while the TCRdb copy is restricted to in-frame clones and leaves out a portion. In the table there are about 250,000 clones, roughly 15% of which are singletons. This clone has only a few counts. Its antigen is currently unknown.

The chain links TRBV10-1 to TRBJ2-7; TRBD2 matches at 11 bases. Sequencing input: naive CD4+ T cells from blood. The TCR was taken from a middle-aged woman in good health. CDR3: CASSRGTSGSYEQYF. CDR3 nucleotides: TGCGCCAGCAGTCGAGGGACTAGCGGATCCTACGAGCAGTACTTC.